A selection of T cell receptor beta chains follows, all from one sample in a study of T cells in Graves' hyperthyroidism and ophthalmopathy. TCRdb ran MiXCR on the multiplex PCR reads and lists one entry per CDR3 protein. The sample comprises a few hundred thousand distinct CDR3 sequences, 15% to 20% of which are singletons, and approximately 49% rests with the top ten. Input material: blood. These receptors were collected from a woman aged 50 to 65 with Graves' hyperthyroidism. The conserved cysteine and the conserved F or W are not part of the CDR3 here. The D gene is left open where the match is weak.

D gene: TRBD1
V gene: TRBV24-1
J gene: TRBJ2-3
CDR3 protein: ATSDPDRGISTDTQY

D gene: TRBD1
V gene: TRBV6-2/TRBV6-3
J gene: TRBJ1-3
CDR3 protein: ASSYRWTGDTIY

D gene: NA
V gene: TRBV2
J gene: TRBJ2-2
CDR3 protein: ASSYIGGDTGELF

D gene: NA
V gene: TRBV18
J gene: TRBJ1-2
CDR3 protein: ASSPLDRRDYGYT

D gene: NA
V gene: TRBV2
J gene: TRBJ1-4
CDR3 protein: ASSDDNEKLF

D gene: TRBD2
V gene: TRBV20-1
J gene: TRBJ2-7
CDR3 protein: SARFGYAGGTVEQY

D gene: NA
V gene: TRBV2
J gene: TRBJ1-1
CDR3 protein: ASRGQKEAF

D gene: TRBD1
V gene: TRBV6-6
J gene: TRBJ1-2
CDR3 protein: ASSYSTGEGGYT

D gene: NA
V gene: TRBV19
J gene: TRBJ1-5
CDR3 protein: ASSLGRSHNQPQH

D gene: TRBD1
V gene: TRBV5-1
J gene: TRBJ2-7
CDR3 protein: ASSRGTGLYEQY

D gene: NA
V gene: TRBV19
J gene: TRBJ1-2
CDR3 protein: ASSIGSYGDGYT

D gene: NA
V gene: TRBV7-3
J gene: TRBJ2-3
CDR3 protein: ASSLSGAGGDTQY

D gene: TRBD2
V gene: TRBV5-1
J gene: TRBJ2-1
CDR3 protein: ASSPHPGLAGRSSYNEQF

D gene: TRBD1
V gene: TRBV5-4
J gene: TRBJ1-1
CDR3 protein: ASRSRDRGRLNTEAF

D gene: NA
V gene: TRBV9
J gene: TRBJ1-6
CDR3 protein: ASSAGTLNSPLH

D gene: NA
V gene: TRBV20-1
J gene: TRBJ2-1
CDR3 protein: SAPKSAITYNEQF

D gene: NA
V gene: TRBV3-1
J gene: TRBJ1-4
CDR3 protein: ASSLASGLREKLF

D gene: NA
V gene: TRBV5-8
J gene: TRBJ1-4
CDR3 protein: ASNMAHLGEKLF

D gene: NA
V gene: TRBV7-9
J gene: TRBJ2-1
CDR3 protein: ASSTQRGAGLPIYNEQF

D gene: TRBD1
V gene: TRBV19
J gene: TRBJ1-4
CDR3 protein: ATTGQGNEKLF

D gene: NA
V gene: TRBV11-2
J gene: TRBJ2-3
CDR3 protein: ASSFPNRDTQY

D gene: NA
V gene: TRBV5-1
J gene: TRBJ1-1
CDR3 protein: ASSLDHRAMTEAF

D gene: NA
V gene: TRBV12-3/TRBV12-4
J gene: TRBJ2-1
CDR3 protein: ASSDDSREQF

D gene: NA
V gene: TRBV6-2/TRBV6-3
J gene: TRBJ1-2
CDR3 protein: ASNPGYGYT

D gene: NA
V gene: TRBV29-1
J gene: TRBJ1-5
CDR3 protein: SVEGTGNQPQH

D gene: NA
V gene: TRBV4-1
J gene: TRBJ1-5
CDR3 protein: ASSQGEQGFGQPQH

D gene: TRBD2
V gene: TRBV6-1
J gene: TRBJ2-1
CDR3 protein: ASSEAVAGDVNEQF

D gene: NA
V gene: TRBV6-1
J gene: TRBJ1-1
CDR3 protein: ASSLTPYTEAF

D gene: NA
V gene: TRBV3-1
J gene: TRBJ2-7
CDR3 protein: ASTRGEEQY

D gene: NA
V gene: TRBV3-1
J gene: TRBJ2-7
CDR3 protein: ASSQDRGTQFSNYEQY

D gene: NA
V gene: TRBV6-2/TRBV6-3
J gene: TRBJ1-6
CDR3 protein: ASSYSIHNSPLH

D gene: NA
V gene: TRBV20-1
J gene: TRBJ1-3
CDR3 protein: SASPLMDFGNTIY

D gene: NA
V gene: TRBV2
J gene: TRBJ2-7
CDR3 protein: ASRGVGVASYEQY

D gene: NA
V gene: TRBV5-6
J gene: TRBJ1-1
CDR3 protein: ASSIRRGAAF

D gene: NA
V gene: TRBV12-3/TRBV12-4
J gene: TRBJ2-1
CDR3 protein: ASSLGPTYSYNEQF

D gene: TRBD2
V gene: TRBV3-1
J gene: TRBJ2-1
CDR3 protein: ASRPLAEYNEQF

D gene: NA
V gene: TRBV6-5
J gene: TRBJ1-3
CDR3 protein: ASSYKGLGNTIY

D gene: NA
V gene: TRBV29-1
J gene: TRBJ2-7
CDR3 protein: SVSESYEQY

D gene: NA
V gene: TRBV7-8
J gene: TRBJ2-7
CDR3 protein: ASSLDGGVVGDEQY

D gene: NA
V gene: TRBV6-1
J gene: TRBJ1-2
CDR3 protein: ASSEARVRNYGYT

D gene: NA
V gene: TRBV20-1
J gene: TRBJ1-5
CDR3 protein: SARVAASNQPQH

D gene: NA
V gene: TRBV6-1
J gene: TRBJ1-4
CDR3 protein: ASSEAEADREPGKLF

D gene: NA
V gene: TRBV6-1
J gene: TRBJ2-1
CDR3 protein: ASSGQGTTSYNEQF

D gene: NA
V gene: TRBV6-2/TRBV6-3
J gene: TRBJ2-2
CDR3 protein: ASSPSPGPGELF

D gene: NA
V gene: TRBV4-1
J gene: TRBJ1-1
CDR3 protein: ASSRLDGNTEAF

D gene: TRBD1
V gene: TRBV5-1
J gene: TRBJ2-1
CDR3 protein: ASSLPGQSSSYNEQF

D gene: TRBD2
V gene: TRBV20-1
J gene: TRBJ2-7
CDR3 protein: SARDRTSGSIYEQY

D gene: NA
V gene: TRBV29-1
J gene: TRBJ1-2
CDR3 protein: SVAGMDTNYGYT

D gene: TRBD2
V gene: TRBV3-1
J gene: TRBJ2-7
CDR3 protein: ASSQSGSTYEQY

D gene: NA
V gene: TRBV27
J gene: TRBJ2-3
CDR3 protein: ASSFKVWPTSTDTQY

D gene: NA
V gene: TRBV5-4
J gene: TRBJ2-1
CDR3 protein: ASSGGSYNEQF

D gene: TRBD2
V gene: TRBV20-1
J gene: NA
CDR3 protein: SARAGGGQETQF

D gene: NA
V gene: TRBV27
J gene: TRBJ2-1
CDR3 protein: ASRGGPEQF

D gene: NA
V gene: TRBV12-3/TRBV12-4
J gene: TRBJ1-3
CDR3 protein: ASSSTGRNTIY